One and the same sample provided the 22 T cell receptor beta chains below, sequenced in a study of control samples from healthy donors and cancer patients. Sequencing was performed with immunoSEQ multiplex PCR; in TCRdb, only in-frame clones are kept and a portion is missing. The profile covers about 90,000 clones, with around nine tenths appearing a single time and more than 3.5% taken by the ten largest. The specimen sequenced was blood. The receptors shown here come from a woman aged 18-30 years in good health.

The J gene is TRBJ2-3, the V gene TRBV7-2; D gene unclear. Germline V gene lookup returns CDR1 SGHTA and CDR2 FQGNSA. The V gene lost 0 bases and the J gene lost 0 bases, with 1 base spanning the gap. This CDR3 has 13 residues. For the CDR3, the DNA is TGTGCCAGCAGCTTAGCCAGCACAGATACGCAGTATTTT. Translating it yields CASSLASTDTQYF.

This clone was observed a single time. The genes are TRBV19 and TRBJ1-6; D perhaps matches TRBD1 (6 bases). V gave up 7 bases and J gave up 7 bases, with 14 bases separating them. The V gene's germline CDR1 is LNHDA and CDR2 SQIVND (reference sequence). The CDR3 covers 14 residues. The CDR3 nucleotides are TGTGCCAGTAAGGAGACCCAGGGGAATTCACCCCTCCACTTT. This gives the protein CASKETQGNSPLHF.

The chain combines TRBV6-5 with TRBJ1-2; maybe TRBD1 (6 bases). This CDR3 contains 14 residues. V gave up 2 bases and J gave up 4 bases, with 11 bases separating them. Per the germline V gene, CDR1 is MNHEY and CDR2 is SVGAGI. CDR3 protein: CASSYGGLGYGYTF. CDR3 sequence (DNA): TGTGCCAGCAGTTACGGGGGGCTGGGCTATGGCTACACCTTC.

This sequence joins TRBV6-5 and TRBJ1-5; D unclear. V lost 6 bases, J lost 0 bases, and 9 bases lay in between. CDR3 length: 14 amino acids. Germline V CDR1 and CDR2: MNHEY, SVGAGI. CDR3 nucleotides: TGTGCCAGCAGCAACAGCTATAGCAATCAGCCCCAGCATTTT. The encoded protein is CASSNSYSNQPQHF.

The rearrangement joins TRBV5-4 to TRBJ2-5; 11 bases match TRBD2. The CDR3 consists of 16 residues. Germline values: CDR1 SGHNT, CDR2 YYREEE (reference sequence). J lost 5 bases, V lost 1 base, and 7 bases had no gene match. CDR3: CASSLTSGGHWETQYF. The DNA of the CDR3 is TGTGCCAGCAGCTTGACTAGCGGGGGCCATTGGGAGACCCAGTACTTC. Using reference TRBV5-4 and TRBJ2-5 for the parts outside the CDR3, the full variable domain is ETGVTQSPTHLIKTRGQQVTLRCSSQSGHNTVSWYQQALGQGPQFIFQYYREEENGRGNFPPRFSGLQFPNYSSELNVNALELDDSALYLCASSLTSGGHWETQYFGPGTRLLVL.

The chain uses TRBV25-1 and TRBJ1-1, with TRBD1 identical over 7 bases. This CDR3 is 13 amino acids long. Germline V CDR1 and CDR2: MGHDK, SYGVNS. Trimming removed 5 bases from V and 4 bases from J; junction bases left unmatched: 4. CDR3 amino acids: CASSIQGLTEAFF. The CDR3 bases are TGTGCCAGCAGTATACAGGGGCTCACTGAAGCTTTCTTT.

The CDR3 DNA reads as TGTGCCAGCAGTTACGGAAGGTCTTGGGGCACTGAAGCTTTCTTT. This sequence encodes CASSYGRSWGTEAFF. The chain recombines TRBV6-6 with TRBJ1-1, with D hard to call. The germline V gene has CDR1 MNHNY and CDR2 SVGAGI (reference sequence). The CDR3 is 15 residues long. V lost 2 bases to trimming and J lost 4 bases, with 14 bases between them.

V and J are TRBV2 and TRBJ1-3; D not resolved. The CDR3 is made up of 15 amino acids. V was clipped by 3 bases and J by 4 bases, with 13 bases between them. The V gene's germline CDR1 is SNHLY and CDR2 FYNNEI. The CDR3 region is CASSDGLLPGNTIYF. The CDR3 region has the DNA TGTGCCAGCAGTGATGGCCTCCTCCCGGGAAACACCATATATTTT.

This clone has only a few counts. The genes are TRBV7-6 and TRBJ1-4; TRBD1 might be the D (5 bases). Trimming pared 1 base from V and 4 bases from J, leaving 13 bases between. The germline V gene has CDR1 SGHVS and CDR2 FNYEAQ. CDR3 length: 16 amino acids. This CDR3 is CASSLEQGSVNEKLFF. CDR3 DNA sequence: TGTGCCAGCAGCTTAGAGCAGGGTTCGGTTAATGAAAAACTGTTTTTT.

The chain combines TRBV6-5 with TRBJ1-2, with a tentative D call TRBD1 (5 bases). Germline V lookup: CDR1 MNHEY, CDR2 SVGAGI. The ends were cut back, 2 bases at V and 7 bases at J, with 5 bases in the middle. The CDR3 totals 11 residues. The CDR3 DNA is TGTGCCAGCAGTTACGGGGGTGGCTACACCTTC. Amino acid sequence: CASSYGGGYTF.

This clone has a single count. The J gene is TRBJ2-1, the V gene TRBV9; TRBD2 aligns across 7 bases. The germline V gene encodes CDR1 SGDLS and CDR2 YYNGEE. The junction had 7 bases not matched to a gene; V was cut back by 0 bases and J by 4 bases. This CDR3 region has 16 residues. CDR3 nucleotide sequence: TGTGCCAGCAGCGTAGGGGCCAGCGGGGAGTACAATGAGCAGTTCTTC. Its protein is CASSVGASGEYNEQFF.

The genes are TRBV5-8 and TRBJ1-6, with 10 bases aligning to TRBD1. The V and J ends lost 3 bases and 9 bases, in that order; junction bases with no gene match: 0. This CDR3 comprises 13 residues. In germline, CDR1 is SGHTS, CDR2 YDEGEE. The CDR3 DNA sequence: TGTGCCAGCAGCTGGGACAGGGGTTCACCCCTCCACTTT. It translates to CASSWDRGSPLHF.

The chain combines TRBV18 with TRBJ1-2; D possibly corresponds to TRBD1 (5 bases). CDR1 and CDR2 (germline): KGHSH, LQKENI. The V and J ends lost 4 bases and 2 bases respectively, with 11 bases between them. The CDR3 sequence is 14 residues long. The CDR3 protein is CASSRDAFNYGYTF. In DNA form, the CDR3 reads TGTGCCAGCTCACGGGACGCTTTCAACTATGGCTACACCTTC.

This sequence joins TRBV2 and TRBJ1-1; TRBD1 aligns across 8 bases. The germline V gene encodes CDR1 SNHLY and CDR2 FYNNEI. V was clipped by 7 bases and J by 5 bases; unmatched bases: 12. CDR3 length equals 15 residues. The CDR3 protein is CASTGVDREGTEAFF. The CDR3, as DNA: TGTGCCAGCACGGGGGTGGACAGGGAAGGAACTGAAGCTTTCTTT.

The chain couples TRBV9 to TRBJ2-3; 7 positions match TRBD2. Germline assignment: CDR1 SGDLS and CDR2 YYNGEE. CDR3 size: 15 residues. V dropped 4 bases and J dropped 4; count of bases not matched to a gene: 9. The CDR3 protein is CASSLRGRGSDTQYF. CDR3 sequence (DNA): TGTGCCAGCAGCCTCCGTGGGCGGGGGTCAGATACGCAGTATTTT.

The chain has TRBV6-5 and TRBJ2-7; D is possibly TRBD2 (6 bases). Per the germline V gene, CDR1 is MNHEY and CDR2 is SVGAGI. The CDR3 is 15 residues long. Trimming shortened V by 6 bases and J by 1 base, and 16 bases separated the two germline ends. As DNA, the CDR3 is TGTGCCAGCAGGGGGGGAAAAGACGGATCCTACGAGCAGTACTTC. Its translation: CASRGGKDGSYEQYF.

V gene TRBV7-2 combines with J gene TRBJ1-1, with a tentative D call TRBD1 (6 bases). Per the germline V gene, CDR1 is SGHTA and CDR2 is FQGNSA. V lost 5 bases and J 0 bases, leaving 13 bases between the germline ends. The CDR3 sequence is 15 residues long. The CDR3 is CASSTQHRVNTEAFF. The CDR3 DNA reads TGTGCCAGCAGCACACAACACAGGGTGAACACTGAAGCTTTCTTT.

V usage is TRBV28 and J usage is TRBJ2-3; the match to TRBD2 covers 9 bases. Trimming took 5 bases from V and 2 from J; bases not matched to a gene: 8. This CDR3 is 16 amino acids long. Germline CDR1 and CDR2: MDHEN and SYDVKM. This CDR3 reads CASSPSLAGITDTQYF. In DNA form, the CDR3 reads TGTGCCAGCAGTCCCTCCCTAGCGGGGATCACAGATACGCAGTATTTT. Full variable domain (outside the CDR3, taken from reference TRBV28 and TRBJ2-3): DVKVTQSSRYLVKRTGEKVFLECVQDMDHENMFWYRQDPGLGLRLIYFSYDVKMKEKGDIPEGYSVSREKKERFSLILESASTNQTSMYLCASSPSLAGITDTQYFGPGTRLTVL.

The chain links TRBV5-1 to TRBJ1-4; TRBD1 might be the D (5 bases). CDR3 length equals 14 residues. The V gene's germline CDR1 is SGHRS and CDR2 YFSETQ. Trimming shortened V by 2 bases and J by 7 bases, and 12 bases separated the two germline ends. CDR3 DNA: TGCGCCAGCAGCTTTACAGGTCTTGGTGAAAAACTGTTTTTT. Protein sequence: CASSFTGLGEKLFF.

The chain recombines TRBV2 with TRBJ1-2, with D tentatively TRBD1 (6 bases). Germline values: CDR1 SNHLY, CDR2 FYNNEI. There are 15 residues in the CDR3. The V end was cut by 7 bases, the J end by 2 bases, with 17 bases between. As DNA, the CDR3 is TGTGCCAGCATCCCACAGGGTGGTGAAAACTATGGCTACACCTTC. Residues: CASIPQGGENYGYTF. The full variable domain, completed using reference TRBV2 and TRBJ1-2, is EPEVTQTPSHQVTQMGQEVILRCVPISNHLYFYWYRQILGQKVEFLVSFYNNEISEKSEIFDDQFSVERPDGSNFTLKIRSTKLEDSAMYFCASIPQGGENYGYTFGSGTRLTVV.

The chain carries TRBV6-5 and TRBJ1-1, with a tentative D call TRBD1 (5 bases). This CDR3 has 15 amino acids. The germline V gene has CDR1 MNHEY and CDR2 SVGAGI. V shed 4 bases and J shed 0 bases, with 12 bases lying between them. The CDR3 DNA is TGTGCCAGCAGTTTTGGGGGGAACATGAACACTGAAGCTTTCTTT. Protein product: CASSFGGNMNTEAFF.

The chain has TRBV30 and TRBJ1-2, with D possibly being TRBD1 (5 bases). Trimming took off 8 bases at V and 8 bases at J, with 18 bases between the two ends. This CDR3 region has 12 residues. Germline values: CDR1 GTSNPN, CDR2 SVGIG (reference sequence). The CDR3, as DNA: TGTGCCGGGGGGTTTGTTATGAGAGGCTACACCTTC. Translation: CAGGFVMRGYTF.